This TCR beta chain came from a study of response to subunit inactivated influenza vaccine. Germline V gene lookup returns CDR1 MNHEY and CDR2 SVGAGI. Trimming cost V 4 bases and J 8 bases, with 18 bases left between them. This CDR3 region has 15 residues. TCRdb re-called the RT-PCR reads with MiXCR, one entry per CDR3 protein. This sample carries roughly 670,000 distinct CDR3 sequences, less than 15% of them seen once, and the ten largest clones take 6% to 9.5%. The chain combines TRBV6-5 with TRBJ2-1; a possible D gene is TRBD1 (6 bases). This TCR was sampled from a man aged 45 to 65 who received an inactivated influenza vaccine. Sequenced here: PBMCs from blood, sampled 14 to 15 days before vaccination. CDR3 in DNA: TGTGCCAGCAGTTCCCAGGACAGCATTTTTGATGAGCAGTTCTTC. Residues: CASSSQDSIFDEQFF.